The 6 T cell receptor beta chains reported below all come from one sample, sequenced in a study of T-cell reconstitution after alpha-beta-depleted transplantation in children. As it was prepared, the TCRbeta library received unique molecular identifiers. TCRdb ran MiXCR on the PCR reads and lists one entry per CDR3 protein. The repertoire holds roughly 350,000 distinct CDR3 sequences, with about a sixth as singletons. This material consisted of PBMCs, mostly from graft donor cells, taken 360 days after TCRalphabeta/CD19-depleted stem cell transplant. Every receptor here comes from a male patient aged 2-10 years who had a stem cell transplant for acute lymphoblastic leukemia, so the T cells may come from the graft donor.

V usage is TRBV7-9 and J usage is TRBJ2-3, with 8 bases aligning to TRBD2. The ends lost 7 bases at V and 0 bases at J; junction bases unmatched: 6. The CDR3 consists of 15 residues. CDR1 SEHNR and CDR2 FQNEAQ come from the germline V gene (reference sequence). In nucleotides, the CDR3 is TGTGCCAGCAAAAGACTAGCGCAGAGCACAGATACGCAGTATTTT. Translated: CASKRLAQSTDTQYF.

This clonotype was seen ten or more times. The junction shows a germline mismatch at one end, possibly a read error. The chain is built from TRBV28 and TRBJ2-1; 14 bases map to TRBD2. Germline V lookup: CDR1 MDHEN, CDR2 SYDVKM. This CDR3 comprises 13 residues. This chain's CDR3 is CASSSSKGLAGDF. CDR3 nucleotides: TGTGCCAGCAGTTCATCAAAGGGACTAGCGGGGGACTTC.

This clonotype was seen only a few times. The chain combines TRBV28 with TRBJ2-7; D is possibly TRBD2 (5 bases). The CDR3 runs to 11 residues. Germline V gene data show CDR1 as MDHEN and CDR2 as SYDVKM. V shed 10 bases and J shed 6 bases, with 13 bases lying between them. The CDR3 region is CATTGVSEQYF. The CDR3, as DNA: TGTGCCACAACCGGGGTGAGCGAGCAGTACTTC.

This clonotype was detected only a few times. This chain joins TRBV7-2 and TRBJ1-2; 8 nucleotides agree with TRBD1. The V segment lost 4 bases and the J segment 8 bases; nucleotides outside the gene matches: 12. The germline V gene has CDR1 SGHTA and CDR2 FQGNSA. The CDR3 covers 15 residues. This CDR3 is CASSSQRQGLKGYTF. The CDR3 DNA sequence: TGTGCCAGCAGCTCGCAAAGACAGGGGCTAAAAGGCTACACCTTC.

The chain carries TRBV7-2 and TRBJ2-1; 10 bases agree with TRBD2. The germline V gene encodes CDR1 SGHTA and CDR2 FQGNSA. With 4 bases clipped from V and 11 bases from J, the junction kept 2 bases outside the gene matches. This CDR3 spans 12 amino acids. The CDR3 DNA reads TGTGCCAGCAGCTACACTAGCGGGAAGCAGTTCTTC. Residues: CASSYTSGKQFF.

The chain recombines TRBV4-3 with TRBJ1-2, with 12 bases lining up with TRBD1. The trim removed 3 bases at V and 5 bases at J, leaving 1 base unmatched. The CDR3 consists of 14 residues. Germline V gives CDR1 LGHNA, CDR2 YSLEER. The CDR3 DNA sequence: TGCGCCAGCAGCCAGGGACAGGGGGCGTATGGCTACACCTTC. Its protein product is CASSQGQGAYGYTF.